This T cell receptor (beta chain) was obtained from a study of shared clonotypes between healthy human individuals (TCRdb year 2020). Concerning the study at large: Three men and a couple of women, aged 18 to 49 years, made up the cohort. Per donor, three plates each were used for CD4 naive and CD4 memory, two for CD8 naive, and one for CD8 memory. The study deeply sequenced blood TCR repertoires of about 5 healthy adults to estimate repertoire size and the extent of clonotype sharing between individuals. Different laboratories and diverse techniques were used to prepare libraries and sequence TCR repertoires, to increase sequencing depth and limit assay-specific biases. Leukapheresis yielded between about 0.9 and 10 billion PBMCs per donor.

V sheds 5 bases and J sheds 0 bases, leaving 14 bases between their ends. The CDR3 starts with the cysteine, ends with the phenylalanine, and has 15 residues. The sequence is cut down to CDR3 DNA, 45 bases in frame from base 1. CDR1 and CDR2, looked up from the germline V gene, are MNHEY and SVGAGI. Donors were healthy HIV-negative adults with no recently reported acute infections or vaccinations. Only Caucasian adults living in Nashville, Tennessee, USA were represented among the donors. CD4+ T cells were enriched through magnetic negative selection, after which naive cells were positively selected on CD45RA and the remaining negative fraction served as the memory subset. Blood was obtained by leukapheresis, after which PBMCs were separated by Ficoll-Histopaque density gradient centrifugation and cryopreserved in liquid nitrogen vapor phase. Analytical flow cytometry was used to check the purity and quantity of every magnetically sorted T cell population. Genomic DNA was isolated from each sorted fraction and quantified by UV absorbance on a Nanodrop 2000c.

Points on this clone: Its antigen target is currently unknown. Nothing much larger sits one base from this clone, and base qualities are not available.

Using the deep immunoSEQ assay, TCR CDR3 regions were amplified from genomic DNA by multiplex PCR. Genomic DNA extracted from each cell subset was distributed evenly over all wells of several immunoSEQ 96-well plates, and each plate served as one replicate. For sorted subsets, each replicate PCR was loaded with approximately 0.2 ug genomic DNA, equivalent to 30,000 to 35,000 T cell genomes. Purified libraries were quantified with a Qubit 3.0 fluorometer, sized on a Bioanalyzer 2100, and re-quantified with the KAPA Library Quantification kit. Every immunoSEQ 96-well plate was sequenced on a separate single-read 150-cycle Illumina NextSeq 550 flow cell. The source study handled its data this way. Because the immunoSEQ output held only junctional sequences and lacked quality scores, the filtering could not match the filtering applied to full-length reads. Sequences were annotated with PyIR, a Python wrapper for IgBLAST v1.9, using IMGT germline references to assign V/J genes and CDR3. Reads were filtered out if the reads had weak V/J assignments (E-value above 1e-6), no CDR3, stop codons, out-of-frame junctions, or ambiguous translated residues. V3J clonotypes were defined as sequences sharing an identical inferred V gene, J gene, and CDR3 amino acid sequence. The percentage overlap between two repertoires was calculated by dividing the number of shared unique clonotypes by the size of the smaller repertoire. Repertoire richness was assessed with RTK rarefaction, the Chao1 estimator, and Recon v2.1 estimates of unobserved clonotypes. OLGA was used to compute generation probabilities for all TCRbeta clonotypes that the gDNA method yielded from several donors. TCRdb's version of the immuneACCESS table is confined to in-frame rearrangements and falls short of the full clone set. An unresolved V gene accounts for under half of the shortfall where checked; the remainder is of unknown origin. The DNA gave D and trimming, while V, J and clone size come from that table. For this sample the table gives around 2.5 million clones, of which 80% to 95% were detected only once. The ten largest clonotypes hold approximately 0.37% of the sample.

Paper-wide results and their limitations: Pairwise subsampling indicated that sequencing depth was expected to affect the degree of clonotype sharing among donors. Even with the large sequencing depth, rarefaction of the sorted-subset datasets indicated that sequencing was incomplete. Estimated clonotype richness was generally larger for naive than for memory subsets. Higher generation probabilities were observed for clonotypes shared by all four sorted-subset donors than for non-shared clonotypes. Only blood was sampled, and tissue TCR repertoires likely differ from those in blood. Because the study included a small number of donors, the genetic and exposure-history diversity represented was limited. Roughly 5% of naive CD4, 3.5% of naive CD8, approximately 2.2% of memory CD4, and about 0.4% of memory CD8 clonotypes were shared across a few donors.

The chain links TRBV6-5 with TRBJ2-7, with the D gene call left open. The source material was naive CD4+ T cells from PBMCs. Interpreted using the paper, the cell subset or site label stands for: CD45RA+ positively selected. This clonotype originated in a man aged 18 to 30 in good health. Some clones in this sample may be carry-over from other donors' samples. The DNA is as follows: TGTGCCAGCAGTCCCTACGCTGGTATCTCCTACGAGCAGTACTTC. Its coded protein is CASSPYAGISYEQYF.